This is a list of T cell receptor beta chains from one sample in a study of blood T cell repertoires in COVID-19. Only in-frame clones appear in the TCRdb table, and some are missing; sequencing was by immunoSEQ multiplex PCR. In the table there are hundreds of thousands of clones, roughly 90% of which are singletons. Material: peripheral blood. The receptors originated from a man younger than 35 with COVID-19, enrolled during active disease. Each CDR3 is given with its conserved first and last residue. Fields, in order: J gene, clone size, V gene, CDR3 length, D gene, CDR3 protein, CDR3 DNA. D genes are given only for firm matches. Clone size, where shown, is once, few, many, or a class for clones that have expanded.

j_gene: TRBJ1-5
abundance: NA
v_gene: TRBV6-5
len: 14
d_gene: TRBD1
CDR3aa: CASSRQGEYWPQHF
CDR3nt: TGTGCCAGCAGCCGACAGGGCGAATACTGGCCCCAGCATTTT

j_gene: TRBJ1-2
abundance: NA
v_gene: TRBV12-5
len: 15
d_gene: NA
CDR3aa: CASGLVPTARGGYTF
CDR3nt: TGTGCTAGTGGTTTGGTACCGACGGCCCGGGGGGGCTACACCTTC

j_gene: TRBJ1-1
abundance: NA
v_gene: TRBV12-3/TRBV12-4
len: 11
d_gene: NA
CDR3aa: CASSFLTGTFF
CDR3nt: TGTGCCAGCAGTTTCCTCACAGGTACCTTCTTT

j_gene: TRBJ2-7
abundance: NA
v_gene: TRBV29-1
len: 13
d_gene: NA
CDR3aa: CSVARDTTYEQYF
CDR3nt: TGCAGCGTGGCCCGGGACACAACCTACGAGCAGTACTTC

j_gene: TRBJ2-3
abundance: NA
v_gene: TRBV3-1/TRBV3-2
len: 17
d_gene: TRBD2
CDR3aa: CASSQVRTSGSTDTQYF
CDR3nt: TGTGCCAGCAGCCAAGTCCGGACTAGCGGGAGCACAGATACGCAGTATTTT

j_gene: TRBJ1-1
abundance: NA
v_gene: TRBV14
len: 16
d_gene: TRBD1
CDR3aa: CASSHMTGAKNTEAFF
CDR3nt: TGTGCCAGCAGCCATATGACAGGGGCCAAGAACACTGAAGCTTTCTTT

j_gene: TRBJ1-6
abundance: NA
v_gene: TRBV4-1
len: 16
d_gene: TRBD1
CDR3aa: CASSQERTGINSPLHF
CDR3nt: TGCGCCAGCAGCCAAGAAAGGACAGGGATTAATTCACCCCTCCACTTT

j_gene: TRBJ2-7
abundance: once
v_gene: TRBV5-1
len: 17
d_gene: TRBD1
CDR3aa: CASSLGPPGQGVDEQYF
CDR3nt: TGCGCCAGCAGCTTGGGTCCACCGGGACAGGGGGTCGACGAGCAGTACTTC

j_gene: TRBJ2-7
abundance: NA
v_gene: TRBV7-9
len: 13
d_gene: NA
CDR3aa: CASSFNTGNEQYF
CDR3nt: TGTGCCAGCAGCTTTAACACAGGGAACGAGCAGTACTTC

j_gene: TRBJ2-7
abundance: once
v_gene: TRBV21-1
len: 17
d_gene: NA
CDR3aa: CASSSGTSGPSSYEQYF
CDR3nt: TGTGCCAGCAGCTCCGGGACTAGCGGGCCGAGCTCCTACGAGCAGTACTTC

j_gene: TRBJ2-5
abundance: NA
v_gene: TRBV6-2/TRBV6-3
len: 14
d_gene: NA
CDR3aa: CASSSVAPQETQYF
CDR3nt: TGTGCCAGCAGTTCCGTAGCTCCTCAAGAGACCCAGTACTTC